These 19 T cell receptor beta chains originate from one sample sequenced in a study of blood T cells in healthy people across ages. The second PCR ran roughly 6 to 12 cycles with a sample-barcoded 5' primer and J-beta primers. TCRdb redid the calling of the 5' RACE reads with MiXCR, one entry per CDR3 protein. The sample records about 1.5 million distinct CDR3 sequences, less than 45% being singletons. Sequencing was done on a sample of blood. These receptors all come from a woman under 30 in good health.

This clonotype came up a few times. The CDR3 nucleotides are TGTGCCAGCAGCTCGGGCGGGAGGGCCGTAGATACGCAGTATTTT. It codes for CASSSGGRAVDTQYF. The gene calls are TRBV11-2 and TRBJ2-3, with 9 bases identical to TRBD2. Germline values: CDR1 SGHAT, CDR2 FQNNGV. V dropped 4 bases and J dropped 5; count of bases not matched to a gene: 7. The CDR3 is 15 amino acids.

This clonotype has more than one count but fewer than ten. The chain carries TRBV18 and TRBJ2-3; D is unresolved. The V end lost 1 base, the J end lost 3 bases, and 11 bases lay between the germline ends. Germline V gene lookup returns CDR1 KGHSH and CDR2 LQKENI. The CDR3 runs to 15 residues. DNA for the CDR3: TGTGCCAGCTCACCACGAGACCACTCAACAGATACGCAGTATTTT. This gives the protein CASSPRDHSTDTQYF.

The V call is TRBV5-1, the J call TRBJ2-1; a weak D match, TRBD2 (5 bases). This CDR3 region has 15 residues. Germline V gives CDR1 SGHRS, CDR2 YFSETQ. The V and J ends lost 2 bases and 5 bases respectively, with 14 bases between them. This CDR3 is CASSFLDRGNNEQFF. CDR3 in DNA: TGCGCCAGCAGCTTTCTTGATCGGGGAAACAATGAGCAGTTCTTC.

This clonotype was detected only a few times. The CDR3 loop reads CASSLSPKDTQYF. The CDR3 coding sequence is TGTGCCAGCAGTTTATCCCCAAAAGATACGCAGTATTTT. The V gene is TRBV27, the J gene TRBJ2-3, with D hard to call. Trimming cost V 0 bases and J 5 bases, with 6 bases left between them. The CDR3 has 13 amino acids. Germline V gene sequence: CDR1 MNHEY, CDR2 SMNVEV (reference sequence).

DNA for the CDR3: TGCAGCGTTCGGCGGGACCGCCTGGACAATGAGCAGTTCTTC. It encodes CSVRRDRLDNEQFF. The chain carries TRBV29-1 and TRBJ2-1; perhaps TRBD2 as D (6 bases). Looked up from germline, CDR1 is SQVTM and CDR2 is ANQGSEA. The CDR3 has 14 amino acids. V dropped 5 bases and J dropped 5 bases, with 16 bases sitting between them.

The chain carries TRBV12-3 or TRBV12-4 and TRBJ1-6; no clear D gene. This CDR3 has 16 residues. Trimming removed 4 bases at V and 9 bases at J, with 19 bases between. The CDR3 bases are TGTGCCAGCAGTTACTCCCGGGCCAACGGAGGTTCACCCCTCCACTTT. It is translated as CASSYSRANGGSPLHF.

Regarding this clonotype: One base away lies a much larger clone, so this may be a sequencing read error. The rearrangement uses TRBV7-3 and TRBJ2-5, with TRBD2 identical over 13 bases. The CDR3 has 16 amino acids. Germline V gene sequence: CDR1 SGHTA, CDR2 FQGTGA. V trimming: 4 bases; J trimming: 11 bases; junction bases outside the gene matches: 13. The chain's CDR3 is CASSSSRLAGGNEQYF. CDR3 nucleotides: TGTGCCAGCAGCTCGAGTAGACTAGCGGGAGGTAATGAGCAGTACTTC.

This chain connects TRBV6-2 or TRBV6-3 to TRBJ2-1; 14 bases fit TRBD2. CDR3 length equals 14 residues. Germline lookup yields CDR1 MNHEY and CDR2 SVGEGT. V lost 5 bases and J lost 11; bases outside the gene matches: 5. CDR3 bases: TGTGCCAGCAGTGATAGGACTAGCGGGAGGAAGCAGTTCTTC. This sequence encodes CASSDRTSGRKQFF.

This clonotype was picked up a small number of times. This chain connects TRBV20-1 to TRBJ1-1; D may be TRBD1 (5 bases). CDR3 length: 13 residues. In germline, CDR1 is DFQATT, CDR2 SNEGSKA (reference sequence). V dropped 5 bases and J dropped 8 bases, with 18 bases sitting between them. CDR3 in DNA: TGCAGTGCTCGCTCCCCGACAGCCACAGAAGCTTTCTTT. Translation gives CSARSPTATEAFF.

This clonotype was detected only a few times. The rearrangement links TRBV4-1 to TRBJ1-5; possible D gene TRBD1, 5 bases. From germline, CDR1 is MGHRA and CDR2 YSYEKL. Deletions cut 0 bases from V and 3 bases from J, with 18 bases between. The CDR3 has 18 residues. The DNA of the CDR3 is TGCGCCAGCAGCCAAGAGGGGGGGGGATTATTTACCAATCAGCCCCAGCATTTT. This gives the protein CASSQEGGGLFTNQPQHF.

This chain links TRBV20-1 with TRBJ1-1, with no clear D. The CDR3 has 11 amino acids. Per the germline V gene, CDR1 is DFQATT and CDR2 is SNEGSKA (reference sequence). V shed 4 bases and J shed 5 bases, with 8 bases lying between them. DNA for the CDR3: TGCAGTGCTACGACGGGGACTGAAGCTTTCTTT. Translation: CSATTGTEAFF.

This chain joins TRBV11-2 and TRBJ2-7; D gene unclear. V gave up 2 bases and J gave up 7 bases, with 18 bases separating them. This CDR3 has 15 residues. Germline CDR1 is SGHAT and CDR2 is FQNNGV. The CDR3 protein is CASSLRQSEVDEQYF. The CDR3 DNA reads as TGTGCCAGCAGCTTAAGACAATCAGAAGTGGATGAGCAGTACTTC.

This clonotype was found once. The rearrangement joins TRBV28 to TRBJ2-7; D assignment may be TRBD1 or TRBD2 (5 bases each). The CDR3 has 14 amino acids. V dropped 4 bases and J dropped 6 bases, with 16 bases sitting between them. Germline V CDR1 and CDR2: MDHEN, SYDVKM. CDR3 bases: TGTGCCAGCAGTTCGGGACGGGGATTTAGCGAGCAGTACTTC. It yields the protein CASSSGRGFSEQYF.

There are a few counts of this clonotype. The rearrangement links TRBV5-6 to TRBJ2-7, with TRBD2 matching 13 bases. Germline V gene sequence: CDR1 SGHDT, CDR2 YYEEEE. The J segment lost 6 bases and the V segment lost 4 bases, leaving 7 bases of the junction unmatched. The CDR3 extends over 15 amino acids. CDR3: CASSGRLAGGGEQYF. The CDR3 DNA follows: TGTGCCAGCAGCGGCAGACTAGCGGGAGGTGGCGAGCAGTACTTC.

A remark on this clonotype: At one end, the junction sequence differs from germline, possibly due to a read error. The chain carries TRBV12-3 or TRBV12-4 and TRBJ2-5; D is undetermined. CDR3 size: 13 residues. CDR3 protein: CARSLGRRETQYF. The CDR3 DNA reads TGTGCCCGCAGTTTGGGTCGCCGAGAGACCCAGTACTTC.

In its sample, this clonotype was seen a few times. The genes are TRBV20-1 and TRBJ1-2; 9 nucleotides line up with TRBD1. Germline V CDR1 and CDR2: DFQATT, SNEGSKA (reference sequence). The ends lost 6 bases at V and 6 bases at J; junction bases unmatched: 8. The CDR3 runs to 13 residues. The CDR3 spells CSAPSRTGDGYTF. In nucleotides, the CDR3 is TGCAGTGCCCCGTCCAGGACAGGGGATGGCTACACCTTC.

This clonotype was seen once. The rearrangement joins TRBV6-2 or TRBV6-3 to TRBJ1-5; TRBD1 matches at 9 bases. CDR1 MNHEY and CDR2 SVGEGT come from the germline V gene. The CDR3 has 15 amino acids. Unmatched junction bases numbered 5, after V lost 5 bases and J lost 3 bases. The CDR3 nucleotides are TGTGCCAGCAGTAGGACAGGGGTCATCAATCAGCCCCAGCATTTT. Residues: CASSRTGVINQPQHF.

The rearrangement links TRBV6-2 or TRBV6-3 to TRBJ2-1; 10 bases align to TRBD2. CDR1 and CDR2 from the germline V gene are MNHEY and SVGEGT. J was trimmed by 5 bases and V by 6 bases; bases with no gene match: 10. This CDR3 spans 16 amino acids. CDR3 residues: CASRDIRLAGDNEQFF. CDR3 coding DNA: TGTGCCAGCAGGGACATTAGACTAGCGGGCGACAATGAGCAGTTCTTC.

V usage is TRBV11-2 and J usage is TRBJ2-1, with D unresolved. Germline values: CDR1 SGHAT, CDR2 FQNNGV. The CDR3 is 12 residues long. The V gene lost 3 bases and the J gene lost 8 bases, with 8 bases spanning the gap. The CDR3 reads CASSFFGDEQFF. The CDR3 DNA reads TGTGCCAGCAGCTTTTTTGGGGATGAGCAGTTCTTC.